Here is one T cell receptor beta chain with its context. Its antigen remains unidentified. No base quality information exists; no much larger clone differs at one position. The sample is drawn from a study of cytomegalovirus exposure and HLA in healthy donors (dated by TCRdb to 2016 to 2017). About the study as a whole: An earlier analysis of several hundred of the donors reported 250 to 300 Gb of sequence data and around 120 million unique TCR beta sequences from about 179 million T cells. Across some 400 genotyped donors of the cohort, an average of roughly 250,000 unique TCR beta nucleotide sequences per donor were sequenced, and roughly 17% of those sequences were non-productive. In addition to the first cohort of 500 to 850 subjects, a separate validation cohort of 120 different subjects was used. The number of donors typed differed by locus, with roughly 629-640 for A, B, C, DRB1 and DQB1, around 560 for DQA1, about 610 for DPA1, and 400 to 490 for DPB1. The later analysis used no new phenotypic data to find candidate immune exposures, relying instead on TCR beta sequences and their occurrence across donors. High-throughput TCR immunosequencing, statistical association of individual TCRs with disease status, and machine learning were combined to predict cytomegalovirus infection status. A later genetic analysis took genome-wide SNP genotypes for about 55% of the roughly 670 donors and used that subset as a discovery cohort. The study used immunosequencing to profile the T cell repertoires of 670 or so subjects and linked those repertoires to cytomegalovirus serostatus. To decide whether each TCR beta V gene segment behaved as functional or pseudogenic, an earlier analysis of several hundred of the donors relied on high-throughput TCR beta sequencing. Donor age, sex, ethnicity and CMV serostatus were compiled together with the repertoire data. All discovery cohort repertoires had been generated using a single sequencing platform. Roughly 5 DR-DQ haplotypes were handled as single units for association and clustering, since linkage in the cohort was strong. A later analysis re-analyzed previously published TCR beta repertoires from several hundred donors and added high-resolution HLA genotyping to study TCR occurrence patterns. The study aimed to test whether cataloging public T cell receptors could reveal signatures of past pathogen exposure. About 310 gigabases of sequencing data and tens of millions of unique TCR sequences were included in an early release covering roughly 600 HLA-typed donors. HLA typing covered class I and class II loci at four-digit resolution. Of the roughly 430 genotyped donors, 65% to 90% fell in the genetic ancestry cluster associated with self-reported Caucasian donors.

General study outcomes and caveats: Immune exposure information for the cohort was limited to CMV serostatus. Because counts were too low, some 17 rarely observed V segments, including chromosome 9 orphons, were left out of the earlier analysis of approximately 500 of the donors. According to a later analysis, parvovirus B19, influenza, CMV and Epstein-Barr virus appeared linked to several top co-occurrence clusters. A later analysis associated about 16,000 TCR beta sequences with specific HLA alleles at a false discovery rate of 0.05. Compared with equally common non-associated chains, HLA-associated TCR beta chains in a later analysis were more clonally expanded and had lower generation probabilities. Because HLA typing was unavailable for some donors at each locus, only the typed subset was used in association tests. Most TCR sequences were seen in very few donors, while some public TCRs were found in many individuals. In a later genetic analysis, fewer N-insertions in productive TCRs were reported among donors in an Asian-associated ancestry cluster than the roughly 700-donor mean. Assigning TCR associations to individual alleles was difficult when HLA alleles, especially DR and DQ, strongly co-occurred. A group of highly shared sequence variants was considered likely to be a technical artifact of the sequencing pipeline. In a later analysis, most CMV-associated TCR beta chains were found to appear HLA-restricted, with HLA associations seemingly driven largely by CMV exposure. In a later genetic analysis, a missense DCLRE1C variant was associated with V-gene and J-gene trimming of TCR beta chains, and the association was replicated in an independent cohort. The authors suggested that the approach could potentially be extended to other disease states and immunological phenotypes. Correlated functional status among segregating V segments might reflect linkage disequilibrium, but an unknown experimental factor could not be ruled out. In vitro tests confirmed that a few of the cytomegalovirus-associated TCR beta chains recognize cytomegalovirus antigens. The cohort was sequenced for TCR beta chains only, and without alpha or paired-chain data the features that could be detected were limited. Broadly in line with IMGT annotations, most TCR beta V segments showed up in productive rearrangements about 87% or about 30% of the time in an earlier analysis of around 550 of the donors. A later analysis found that TCR association rates varied across HLA loci, with DRB1 alleles showing the most associated TCRs and HLA-C alleles the fewest. Some IMGT-functional V segments, including TRBV6-2 and TRBV6-3, could not be told apart with the 87-base-pair reads, so those segments were excluded. A further reported finding was that TCR beta sequences accurately predicted the HLA-A and HLA-B alleles for most subjects in the first cohort. The presence/absence analyses assumed that sequencing depth was roughly uniform across donors, and that assumption may not be true. The study listed 150 to 200 TCR beta chains as associated with cytomegalovirus. In both the original and validation cohorts, the classifier was reported to diagnose cytomegalovirus status with high specificity and sensitivity.

Per the germline V gene, SGHRS is the CDR1 and YFSETQ is the CDR2. V lost 4 bases and J lost 2 bases, and the count of bases not matched to a germline gene is 5. The CDR3 measures 16 amino acids from cysteine to phenylalanine. Kept here is only the CDR3 DNA, which spans 48 bases and is read in frame from base 1. In total, around 600 healthy bone marrow donors made up the cohort. At the time of sampling, all cohort members were nominally healthy, though unrecorded immune exposures were likely present. The donor was CMV seropositive and belonged to the group of 250 to 300 seropositive cohort members. Each donor provided a peripheral blood sample, and peripheral blood mononuclear cells were used for TCR beta sequencing. Genomic DNA extraction from the blood cell samples was performed with the Qiagen DNeasy Blood Extraction Kit. To prepare the library, the immunoSEQ multiplex PCR assay was applied. The multiplex PCR relied on a mix of 60 forward primers for TCR Vbeta segments and 13 reverse primers for TCR Jbeta segments. The CDR3 region of rearranged TCR beta genes was amplified from genomic DNA with a multiplex PCR assay. The amplified TCR beta libraries were sequenced on the Illumina HiSeq System as 87-base-pair reads. Per the original workflow: A later analysis counted 65 million to 90 million unique TCR beta chains across the 550 to 800 repertoires, and roughly 11 million of these chains were shared by at least two donors. Raw reads were error-corrected and collapsed into unique sequences with a nearest-neighbor algorithm that merged closely related sequences to remove PCR and sequencing errors. CDR3 sequences were aligned to IMGT reference sequences to assign V, D and J gene segments. For a sequence to be retained, a match of at least six nucleotides was required to both a V gene segment and a J gene segment. Rearrangements were called productive when the CDR3 lacked stop codons and stayed in frame with V and J; all others were non-productive. Following IMGT convention, CDR3 was defined as the stretch from the second conserved V-encoded cysteine to the conserved J-encoded phenylalanine. The earlier analysis of 500 to 650 of the donors excluded any sequence lacking an unambiguous match to a single V gene segment. An earlier analysis of 500 to 600 of the donors classified V segments as functional when productive rearrangements were above 56.7% and as segregating when the standard deviation between donors was above 5%. To diagnose cytomegalovirus status from the catalog of TCR beta chain sequences, a statistical classification framework was built. A later analysis assigned V and J genes by comparing TCR nucleotide sequences with IMGT/GENE-DB human TR gene sequences. In a later analysis, CDR3 sequences and most-parsimonious VDJ recombination scenarios were assigned using the TCRdist pipeline. In a later analysis, every TCR beta chain was defined by the combination of its CDR3 amino acid sequence and its V-gene family, and reads without a unique V-gene family were dropped. In a later analysis, approximately 590 highly shared, low-generation-probability nucleotide sequences were removed to address suspected cross-contamination and a sequencing artifact. In a later analysis, a clonal expansion index was calculated for each public chain from normalized within-repertoire ranks of inferred template counts. In a later analysis, generation probabilities were computed with a VDJ recombination model fitted to out-of-frame rearrangements, and the resulting probabilities were checked against IGoR. In a later analysis, TCR-TCR, TCR-HLA and TCR-CMV co-occurrence was scored with hypergeometric tests, and a repertoire-size bias correction was applied to TCR pairs. A later analysis estimated false discovery rates by permuting HLA or CMV assignments 20 times. In a later analysis, co-occurring TCRs were grouped with DBSCAN, and TCRdist sequence similarity was added when clustering was performed within HLA-allele-positive subsets. Repertoires with fewer than 30,000 or more than 120,000 public chains were left out of co-occurrence clustering, as were five repertoires with anomalous nucleotide sharing. The immuneACCESS repertoire file appears here via TCRdb, limited to in-frame rearrangements. These files lack a portion of the clones; in checked studies, under half of the deficit traces to unresolved V genes, and the cause of the others is not known. V and J calls and clone size are as listed in that table; D and trimming were resolved from the DNA. In all, the sample holds under 200,000 clones, and over 70% of those were seen once. Around 7% of the sample is taken by the ten largest.

The rearranged segments are TRBV5-1 and TRBJ2-5; 13 bases in between match TRBD2. Sequencing was performed on PBMCs. This sequence was found in a male donor in good health and CMV-seropositive. The DNA is as follows: TGCGCCAGCAGCGCGGCGGGACTAGCGGGGCAAGAGACCCAGTACTTC. Translation gives CASSAAGLAGQETQYF.